This T cell receptor (beta chain) was captured in a study of blood T cell repertoires in COVID-19. Study-level information: Samples of COVID-19 (acute and convalescent) were obtained from the United States, Italy and Spain. In each case, the material was cDNA or gDNA derived from T cells, B-cell-depleted T cells, or PBMCs.

The CDR3 covers 13 residues. Deletions cut 5 bases from V and 5 bases from J, with 12 bases between. Germline V gives CDR1 SGHTA, CDR2 FQGNSA. In the authors' methods: How many nucleated cells were present was estimated from reference gene primer amplification. Repertoires were generated with immunoSEQ multiplex PCR, while TCRdb's copy carries only in-frame clones and drops some. The D gene and trimming were derived from the DNA, and the V and J assignments and clone size from that table. The sample contains about 300,000 clones, more than 70% of which appear only once. The receptor was isolated from a man aged 18-30 years who had recovered from COVID-19. Sequenced: peripheral blood. V usage is TRBV7-2 and J usage is TRBJ1-1; TRBD1 might be the D (6 bases). The DNA for the CDR3 is TGTGCCAGCAGCGTCAACAGGGAAACTGAAGCTTTCTTT. It specifies CASSVNRETEAFF.